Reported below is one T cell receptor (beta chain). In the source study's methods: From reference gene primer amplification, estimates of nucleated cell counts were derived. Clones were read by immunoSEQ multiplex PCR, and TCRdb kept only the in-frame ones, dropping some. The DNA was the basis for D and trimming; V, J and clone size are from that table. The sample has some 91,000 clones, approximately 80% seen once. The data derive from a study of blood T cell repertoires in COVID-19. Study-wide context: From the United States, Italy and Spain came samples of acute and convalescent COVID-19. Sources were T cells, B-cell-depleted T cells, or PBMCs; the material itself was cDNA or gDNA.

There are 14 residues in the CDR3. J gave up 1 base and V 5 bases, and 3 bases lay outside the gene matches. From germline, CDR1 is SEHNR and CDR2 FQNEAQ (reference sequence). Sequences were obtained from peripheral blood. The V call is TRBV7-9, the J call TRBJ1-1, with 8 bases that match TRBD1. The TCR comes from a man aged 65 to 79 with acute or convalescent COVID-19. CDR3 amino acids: CASSLGQGNTEAFF. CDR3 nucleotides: TGTGCCAGCAGCCTCGGACAGGGGAACACTGAAGCTTTCTTT. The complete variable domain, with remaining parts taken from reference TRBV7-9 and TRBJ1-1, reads DTGVSQNPRHKITKRGQNVTFRCDPISEHNRLYWYRQTLGQGPEFLTYFQNEAQLEKSRLLSDRFSAERPKGSFSTLEIQRTEQGDSAMYLCASSLGQGNTEAFFGQGTRLTVV.